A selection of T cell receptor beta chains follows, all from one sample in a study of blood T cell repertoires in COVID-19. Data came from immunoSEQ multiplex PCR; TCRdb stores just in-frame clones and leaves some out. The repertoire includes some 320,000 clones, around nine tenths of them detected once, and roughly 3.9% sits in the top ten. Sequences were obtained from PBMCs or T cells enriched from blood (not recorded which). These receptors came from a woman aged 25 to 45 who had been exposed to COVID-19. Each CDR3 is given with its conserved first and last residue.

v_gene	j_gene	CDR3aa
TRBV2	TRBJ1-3	CAGRAGNSGNTIYF
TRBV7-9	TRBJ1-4	CASSLEASEKLFF
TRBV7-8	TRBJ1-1	CASSYRQGYSPEAFF
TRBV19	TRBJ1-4	CASSGLQESYEKLFF
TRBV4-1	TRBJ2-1	CASSQRSVSPPGEQFF
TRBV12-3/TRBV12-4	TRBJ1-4	CASSDRGGEKLFF
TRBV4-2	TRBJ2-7	CASSQDGGIYEQYF
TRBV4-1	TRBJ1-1	CASSQDRMNTEAFF
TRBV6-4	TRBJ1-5	CASSAESNQPQHF
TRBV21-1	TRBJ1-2	CASSEPGQGVLRASNYGYTF
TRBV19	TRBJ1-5	CASSIERGLGPQHF
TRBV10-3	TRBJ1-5	CATHSFSNQPQHF
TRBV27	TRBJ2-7	CASSLGRGSYEQYF
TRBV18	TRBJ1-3	CASSGRPGNTIYF
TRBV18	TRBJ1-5	CASSTTGERPQHF
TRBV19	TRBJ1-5	CASSIRRGGQPQHF
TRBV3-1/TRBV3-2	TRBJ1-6	CASRESSYNSPLHF
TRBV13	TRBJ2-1	CASSFGTSGYNEQFF
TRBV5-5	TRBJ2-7	CASSSGGSYEQYF
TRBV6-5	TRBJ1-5	CASSRQGQDQPQHF
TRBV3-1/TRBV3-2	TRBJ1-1	CASSPDDGLATEAFF
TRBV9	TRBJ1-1	CASSVATRLGTEAFF
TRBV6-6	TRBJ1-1	CASKGGTWRAFF
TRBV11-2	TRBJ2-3	CASSLYGLGGEGDTQYF
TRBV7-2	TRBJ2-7	CASSAGGGRAYEQYF
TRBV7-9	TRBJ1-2	CASSLGTGATYGYTF
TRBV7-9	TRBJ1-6	CASSLVGNRAPLHF
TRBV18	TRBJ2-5	CASSPRGTGQETQYF
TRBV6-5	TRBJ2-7	CASRLPGQGSYEQYF
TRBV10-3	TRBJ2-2	CAISAGHHNTGELFF
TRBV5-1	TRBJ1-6	CASSLGYRNSPLHF
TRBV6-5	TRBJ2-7	CASSGLPYEQYF
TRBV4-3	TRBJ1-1	CASSQNRMTNTEAFF
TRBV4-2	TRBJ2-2	CASSQTSGGLNTGELFF
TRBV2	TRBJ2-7	CASSVGRGRYEQYF
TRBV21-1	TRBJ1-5	CAARVGNQPQHF
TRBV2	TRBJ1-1	CASKITGVLTEAFF
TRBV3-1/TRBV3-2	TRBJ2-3	CASSQFSRGASTDTQYF
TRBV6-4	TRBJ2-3	CASSQTGGTQDTQYF
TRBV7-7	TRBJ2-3	CASSLGTATDTQYF
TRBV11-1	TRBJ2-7	CASSFQQVTNEQYF
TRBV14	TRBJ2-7	CASSQDPFDGGLEQYF
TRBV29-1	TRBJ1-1	CSGGSGWGMNTEAFF
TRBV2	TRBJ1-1	CASSVEGAGTEAFF
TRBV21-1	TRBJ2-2	CASSVGTGGPGELFF
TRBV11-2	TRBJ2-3	CASSKRDPQYF
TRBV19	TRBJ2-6	CASATGFSGANVLTF
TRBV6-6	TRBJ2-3	CASSYGGANTDTQYF
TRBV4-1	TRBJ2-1	CASSLRDRVDNEQFF
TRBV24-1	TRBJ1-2	CATSDPQGILYGYTF
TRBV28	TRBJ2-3	CASSLPAYTDTQYF
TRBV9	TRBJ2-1	CASSVFGNEQFF
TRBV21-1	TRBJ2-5	CASSTRTGETQYF
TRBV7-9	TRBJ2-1	CASSLEDRQGAEQFF
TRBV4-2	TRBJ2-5	CASSQDHGVETQYF
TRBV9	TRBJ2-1	CASSFRLAGAAANEQFF
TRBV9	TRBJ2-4	CASSVTPGQGRAKNIQYF
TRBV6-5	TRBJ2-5	CASRPDSVGKQTQYF
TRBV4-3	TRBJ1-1	CASSQTPGMNTEAFF